A selection of T cell receptor beta chains follows, all from one sample in a study of CD8+CD57+ T cells in acquired aplastic anemia. TCRdb redid the calling of the reads with MiXCR, one entry per CDR3 protein. This sample has some 140,000 distinct CDR3 sequences, with roughly two fifths found just once. What was sequenced was sorted CD4+, CD8+, or CD8+CD57+ T cells (not recorded which) from PBMCs. These receptors all come from a human donor in good health, serving as a control. The CDR3 runs from the conserved cysteine through the conserved F or W. Fields, in order: V gene, clone size, D gene, J gene, CDR3 protein, CDR3 DNA. A D gene is named only where the DNA matches it firmly. Only part of the rows carry a size: once, few, many, or a class if the clone is expanded.

TRBV29-1	many	TRBD1	TRBJ2-4	CSVATGTGGKNIQYF	TGCAGCGTCGCTACCGGGACAGGGGGCAAAAACATTCAGTACTTC
TRBV19	many	NA	TRBJ2-1	CASSIRTGVDEQFF	TGTGCCAGTAGTATTCGGACCGGGGTGGATGAGCAGTTCTTC
TRBV15	NA	NA	TRBJ2-1	CATSRDQETVNNEQFF	TGTGCCACCAGCAGAGATCAGGAGACGGTGAACAATGAGCAGTTCTTC
TRBV2	NA	NA	TRBJ1-2	CASVAGTGCTF	TGTGCCAGCGTGGCTGGGACTGGCTGCACCTTC
TRBV3-1	many	NA	TRBJ1-6	CASSPSSSYNSPLHF	TGTGCCAGCAGCCCCAGTAGCTCCTATAATTCACCCCTCCACTTT
TRBV5-8	many	NA	TRBJ2-1	CASSLVEGGNEQFF	TGTGCCAGCAGCTTGGTAGAGGGGGGCAATGAGCAGTTCTTC
TRBV3-1	many	TRBD2	TRBJ2-7	CASSQIRRGDYEQYF	TGTGCCAGCAGCCAAATTAGGCGGGGGGACTACGAGCAGTACTTC
TRBV20-1	many	NA	TRBJ1-1	CSARVSENTEAFF	TGCAGTGCTAGAGTGTCAGAGAACACTGAAGCTTTCTTT
TRBV10-3	many	NA	TRBJ2-5	CAISGTENQETQYF	TGTGCCATCAGTGGTACAGAGAACCAAGAGACCCAGTACTTC
TRBV20-1	many	TRBD1	TRBJ1-1	CSAVTGTGGYTEAFF	TGCAGTGCTGTCACCGGGACAGGGGGGTACACTGAAGCTTTCTTT
TRBV7-6	NA	NA	TRBJ1-4	CASSLVSRGGTVGSEKLFF	TGTGCCAGCAGCTTAGTCTCCAGGGGTGGGACTGTAGGTAGTGAAAAACTGTTTTTT
TRBV7-3	few	NA	TRBJ2-7	CASSFGRAGIVSEQYF	TGTGCCAGCAGCTTTGGTAGGGCAGGGATCGTCTCCGAGCAGTACTTC
TRBV7-2	many	TRBD1	TRBJ1-6	CASSLYLDRELSPLHF	TGTGCCAGCAGCTTATACCTGGACAGGGAGCTTTCACCCCTCCACTTT
TRBV5-8	many	NA	TRBJ1-4	CASSFGVGSEKLFF	TGTGCCAGCAGCTTTGGTGTGGGAAGCGAAAAACTGTTTTTT
TRBV24-1	NA	NA	TRBJ2-1	CATSASLESSYNEQFF	TGTGCCACCAGTGCTAGTCTAGAGAGCTCCTACAATGAGCAGTTCTTC
TRBV5-8	NA	TRBD1	TRBJ1-1	CASSLGGPGWTEAFF	TGTGCCAGCAGCTTAGGGGGCCCAGGTTGGACTGAAGCTTTCTTT
TRBV7-6	many	TRBD2	TRBJ2-7	CASSLVLAGGWGSYEQYF	TGTGCCAGCAGCTTAGTCCTAGCGGGAGGATGGGGCTCCTACGAGCAGTACTTC
TRBV19	many	NA	TRBJ1-5	CASSLGFQPQHF	TGTGCCAGTAGCCTAGGGTTCCAGCCCCAGCATTTT
TRBV27	few	NA	TRBJ2-2	CASGLGTVNTGELFF	TGTGCCAGCGGACTCGGGACGGTGAACACCGGGGAGCTGTTTTTT
TRBV5-4	NA	TRBD2	TRBJ2-3	CASSLVSSGGTDTQYF	TGTGCCAGCAGCTTGGTTAGTAGCGGGGGCACAGATACGCAGTATTTT
TRBV27	NA	NA	TRBJ1-2	CASSPGEVRRRGYTF	TGTGCCAGCAGTCCGGGAGAAGTCCGAAGGAGGGGCTACACCTTC
TRBV7-9	NA	NA	TRBJ2-2	CASSPNAGGELFF	TGTGCCAGCAGCCCAAACGCAGGCGGGGAGCTGTTTTTT